Following are 27 T cell receptor beta chains from one sample sequenced in a study of blood T cell repertoires in COVID-19. Sequencing used immunoSEQ multiplex PCR; TCRdb keeps in-frame clones, though not all of them. The sample consists of 110,000 to 150,000 clones, 84% of them appearing once. The sample was PBMCs or T cells enriched from blood (not recorded which). The receptors were gathered from a man aged 35 to 55 with acute COVID-19.

The rearrangement joins TRBV4-2 to TRBJ1-1; no reliable D call. Germline loops: CDR1 LGHNA, CDR2 YNFKEQ. The CDR3 covers 13 residues. Trimming left V 0 bases short and J 3 bases short, with 5 bases between. CDR3 sequence: CASSQDRDTEAFF. CDR3 DNA sequence: TGTGCCAGCAGCCAAGATCGGGACACTGAAGCTTTCTTT.

The chain uses TRBV4-3 and TRBJ2-7; 10 positions match TRBD1. J gave up 6 bases and V 1 base, and 3 bases lay outside the gene matches. The CDR3 spans 14 residues. The germline V gene encodes CDR1 LGHNA and CDR2 YSLEER. The CDR3: CASSQGTGGSEQYF. CDR3 nucleotide sequence: TGCGCCAGCAGCCAAGGGACAGGGGGTTCCGAGCAGTACTTC.

This clone was recorded only once. The chain is built from TRBV19 and TRBJ1-1, with D perhaps matching TRBD1 (5 bases). The CDR3 covers 17 residues. Trimming pared 5 bases from V and 1 base from J, leaving 20 bases between. CDR1 is LNHDA, CDR2 SQIVND, per germline (reference sequence). DNA for the CDR3: TGTGCCAGTAGTGCAGTTTACCAGGGAATTGGGAACACTGAAGCTTTCTTT. This encodes CASSAVYQGIGNTEAFF.

In this sample, this clone turned up once. This rearrangement joins TRBV24-1 to TRBJ2-5, with a weak D call TRBD2 (6 bases). V lost 5 bases, J lost 4 bases, and 31 bases lay in between. The CDR3 is made up of 20 amino acids. The germline gives CDR1 KGHDR, CDR2 SFDVKD. The CDR3: CATSAAPGLLTLRHGETQYF. CDR3 DNA: TGTGCCACCAGTGCCGCACCGGGACTGCTCACGCTTCGGCATGGAGAGACCCAGTACTTC.

This clone occurred a few times. This chain uses TRBV5-1 with TRBJ1-2; D not certain. The CDR3 spans 16 residues. The germline V gene has CDR1 SGHRS and CDR2 YFSETQ. The V gene lost 5 bases and the J gene lost 5 bases, with 22 bases spanning the gap. CDR3 DNA sequence: TGCGCCAGCAGGAGCATAGAACCCAATCAACCTTATGGCTACACCTTC. This translates into CASRSIEPNQPYGYTF. Complete variable domain (other parts from reference TRBV5-1 and TRBJ1-2): KAGVTQTPRYLIKTRGQQVTLSCSPISGHRSVSWYQQTPGQGLQFLFEYFSETQRNKGNFPGRFSGRQFSNSRSEMNVSTLELGDSALYLCASRSIEPNQPYGYTFGSGTRLTVV.

A remark on this clone: The sample contains more than one DNA sequence encoding this CDR3. The chain has TRBV3-1 (or the pseudogene TRBV3-2) and TRBJ2-5, with D hard to call. Germline V gives CDR1 LGHDT, CDR2 YNNKEL (reference sequence). Trimming pared 3 bases from V and 4 bases from J, leaving 9 bases between. The CDR3 sequence is 13 residues long. The CDR3 DNA follows: TGTGCCAGCAGCCAGGCTAGAGGAGAGACCCAGTACTTC. It translates to CASSQARGETQYF.

The CDR3 is CASSSIYEQYF. CDR3 in DNA: TGTGCCAGCAGTTCTATTTACGAGCAGTACTTC. The genes are TRBV6-6 and TRBJ2-7; D not resolved. Trimming removed 4 bases from V and 4 bases from J, with 5 bases in between. This CDR3 region has 11 residues. Germline V gene lookup returns CDR1 MNHNY and CDR2 SVGAGI (reference sequence).

The V call is TRBV6-6, the J call TRBJ1-2; the match to TRBD1 covers 7 bases. This CDR3 contains 12 residues. With V trimmed by 5 bases and J by 7 bases, 4 bases remained unmatched. Per the germline V gene, CDR1 is MNHNY and CDR2 is SVGAGI (reference sequence). CDR3 amino acids: CASSPRTGGYTF. The CDR3 DNA follows: TGTGCCAGCAGTCCTCGGACAGGTGGCTACACCTTC.

J is TRBJ2-3 and V is TRBV15; 7 bases align to TRBD1. Germline V lookup: CDR1 LNHNV, CDR2 YYDKDF (reference sequence). There are 15 residues in the CDR3. V lost 2 bases and J lost 5; bases outside the gene matches: 7. The CDR3 nucleotides are TGTGCCACCAGCAGAATTCAGGGGGTGGGAGATACGCAGTATTTT. Encoded protein: CATSRIQGVGDTQYF.

This clone has only one observation. The J gene is TRBJ2-5, the V gene TRBV5-1; D gene unclear. From germline, CDR1 is SGHRS and CDR2 YFSETQ. This CDR3 has 14 amino acids. The germline V and J ends were trimmed by 0 bases and 7 bases, with 13 bases remaining between them. In nucleotides, the CDR3 is TGCGCCAGCAGCTTGGCTTTCGGGTATGCGACCCAGTACTTC. Encoded protein: CASSLAFGYATQYF. Full variable domain (missing parts from reference TRBV5-1 and TRBJ2-5): KAGVTQTPRYLIKTRGQQVTLSCSPISGHRSVSWYQQTPGQGLQFLFEYFSETQRNKGNFPGRFSGRQFSNSRSEMNVSTLELGDSALYLCASSLAFGYATQYFGPGTRLLVL.

Only a few counts were recorded for this clone. This chain links TRBV7-9 with TRBJ2-7; no clear D gene. The germline V gene has CDR1 SEHNR and CDR2 FQNEAQ (reference sequence). V shed 6 bases and J shed 3 bases, with 6 bases lying between them. CDR3 size: 11 residues. CDR3 DNA sequence: TGTGCCAGCAGTATAAACTACGAGCAGTACTTC. Residues: CASSINYEQYF.

The genes are TRBV6-2 or TRBV6-3 and TRBJ1-1, with D possibly being TRBD1 (5 bases). CDR3 length equals 12 residues. With 2 bases removed from V and 7 bases from J, the gap between germline ends came to 8 bases. Germline V lookup: CDR1 MNHEY, CDR2 SVGEGT. The CDR3 bases are TGTGCCAGCAGTTACCGGGGGAATGAAGCTTTCTTT. Residues: CASSYRGNEAFF.

This clone came up once. The V gene is TRBV4-1, the J gene TRBJ2-2; D ambiguous. Trimming removed 1 base at V and 7 bases at J, with 13 bases between. Germline CDR1 is MGHRA and CDR2 is YSYEKL. This CDR3 has 15 residues. The CDR3 loop is CASSQVRLTDGELFF. CDR3 in DNA: TGCGCCAGCAGCCAAGTTCGCCTGACTGACGGGGAGCTGTTTTTT.

The rearrangement links TRBV5-1 to TRBJ2-1, with D possibly being TRBD2 (5 bases). CDR1 SGHRS and CDR2 YFSETQ come from the germline V gene. The CDR3 covers 16 residues. Trimming shortened V by 4 bases and J by 7 bases, and 21 bases separated the two germline ends. CDR3 nucleotides: TGCGCCAGCAGCCCTCTCCATCCCACACTAGGAAATGAGCAGTTCTTC. Its translation is CASSPLHPTLGNEQFF.

The V and J genes are TRBV5-1 and TRBJ1-1; D is unresolved. Looked up from germline, CDR1 is SGHRS and CDR2 is YFSETQ. The CDR3 has 12 residues. Between the trimmed V and J ends, which lost 8 bases and 0 bases, there was a span of 8 bases. Here the CDR3 DNA reads TGCGCCAGTACTAATCTGAACACTGAAGCTTTCTTT. This sequence encodes CASTNLNTEAFF.

The genes are TRBV5-1 and TRBJ1-5; D gene ambiguous. The CDR3 has 13 amino acids. Germline-derived CDR1 and CDR2 are SGHRS and YFSETQ. The V end lost 2 bases, the J end lost 5 bases, and 8 bases lay between the germline ends. CDR3 sequence reads: CASSFESDQPQHF. The CDR3 DNA reads as TGCGCCAGCAGCTTTGAGTCCGATCAGCCCCAGCATTTT.

The sample holds one count of this clone. The V gene is TRBV4-1, the J gene TRBJ2-1; 8 bases fit TRBD2. Germline V gene lookup returns CDR1 MGHRA and CDR2 YSYEKL. V was pared by 0 bases and J by 7 bases, with 11 bases of the junction left unmatched. The CDR3 runs 17 residues. CDR3 sequence (DNA): TGCGCCAGCAGCCAAGAGCAGCGGGGGCTGGGTCGGAATGAGCAGTTCTTC. As protein: CASSQEQRGLGRNEQFF.

The chain links TRBV6-2 or TRBV6-3 to TRBJ2-7; D gene unclear. Germline CDR1 reads MNHEY; CDR2 reads SVGEGT. This CDR3 has 16 residues. V lost 7 bases, J lost 2 bases, and 21 bases lay in between. CDR3 protein: CASTPIIGRLTYEQYF. The DNA for the CDR3 is TGTGCCAGCACCCCCATAATTGGTAGACTGACCTACGAGCAGTACTTC.

This rearrangement joins TRBV3-1 (or the pseudogene TRBV3-2) to TRBJ1-1, with 9 bases aligning to TRBD1. The trim removed 0 bases at V and 4 bases at J, leaving 0 bases unmatched. CDR3 length equals 14 residues. Germline V gene sequence: CDR1 LGHDT, CDR2 YNNKEL (reference sequence). The CDR3 loop is CASSQEDRGTEAFF. CDR3 sequence (DNA): TGTGCCAGCAGCCAAGAGGACAGGGGCACTGAAGCTTTCTTT.

This chain uses TRBV3-1 (or the pseudogene TRBV3-2) with TRBJ1-2, with 10 nucleotides matching TRBD1. The V gene's germline CDR1 is LGHDT and CDR2 YNNKEL (reference sequence). V was pared by 0 bases and J by 7 bases, with 5 bases of the junction left unmatched. The CDR3 has 15 amino acids. The CDR3 DNA is TGTGCCAGCAGCCAAGATTCGACAGGGGGCCGTGGCTACACCTTC. Protein: CASSQDSTGGRGYTF.

Only a few counts were recorded for this clone. The chain carries TRBV7-2 and TRBJ1-2, with 7 bases aligning to TRBD1. Trimming cost V 3 bases and J 4 bases; bases outside gene matches: 8. The CDR3 loop spans 15 amino acids. From germline, CDR1 is SGHTA and CDR2 FQGNSA. The CDR3: CASSFSGGNSYGYTF. The CDR3 DNA reads TGTGCCAGCAGCTTTTCAGGGGGAAATTCCTATGGCTACACCTTC.

The genes are TRBV4-3 and TRBJ1-1; D is uncertain. The CDR3 length is 15 residues. V shed 3 bases and J shed 1 base, with 12 bases lying between them. From germline, CDR1 is LGHNA and CDR2 YSLEER. The CDR3 DNA follows: TGCGCCAGCAGCCATGGAGAGGGCTCGAACACTGAAGCTTTCTTT. Translation gives CASSHGEGSNTEAFF.

This clone was counted a single time. The chain couples TRBV4-1 to TRBJ2-3, with 8 bases fitting TRBD2. Germline assignment: CDR1 MGHRA and CDR2 YSYEKL. The CDR3 is 16 amino acids. V lost 1 base and J lost 1; bases outside the gene matches: 4. CDR3 DNA sequence: TGCGCCAGCAGCCAAGGAAGCGGGGGCGGCACAGATACGCAGTATTTT. Protein sequence: CASSQGSGGGTDTQYF.

Here the CDR3 DNA reads TGTGCCAGCAGCGGGGGCCGGAGACAGGCCAATCAGCCCCAGCATTTT. It codes for CASSGGRRQANQPQHF. V and J are TRBV7-9 and TRBJ1-5, with TRBD1 as a possible D gene (6 bases). CDR3 length: 16 residues. The V end was cut by 5 bases, the J end by 3 bases, with 17 bases between. In germline, CDR1 is SEHNR, CDR2 FQNEAQ (reference sequence).

This clone was counted a single time. The rearrangement joins TRBV6-5 to TRBJ1-2; D may be TRBD1 (6 bases). CDR3 length equals 13 residues. CDR1 and CDR2 from the germline V gene are MNHEY and SVGAGI. Trimming stripped 5 bases from V and 3 bases from J, with 10 bases between. CDR3 region: CASSMGQDYGYTF. In DNA form, the CDR3 reads TGTGCCAGCAGTATGGGACAAGACTATGGCTACACCTTC.

This clone was detected only once. The chain joins TRBV19 to TRBJ1-6, with D hard to call. There are 14 residues in the CDR3. Germline CDR1 and CDR2: LNHDA and SQIVND (reference sequence). V lost 6 bases and J lost 4, with 10 bases in between. The CDR3 bases are TGTGCCAGTAGCCTACGGGTTTATAATTCACCCCTCCACTTT. This sequence encodes CASSLRVYNSPLHF.

This clone was seen just once. The gene calls are TRBV7-8 and TRBJ2-5; D not certain. The V gene lost 2 bases and the J gene lost 1 base, with 11 bases spanning the gap. The germline gives CDR1 SGHVS, CDR2 FQNEAQ. The CDR3 loop spans 15 amino acids. CDR3 coding DNA: TGTGCCAGCAGCTTACTGTCTAAGCTCCAAGAGACCCAGTACTTC. Translation: CASSLLSKLQETQYF.